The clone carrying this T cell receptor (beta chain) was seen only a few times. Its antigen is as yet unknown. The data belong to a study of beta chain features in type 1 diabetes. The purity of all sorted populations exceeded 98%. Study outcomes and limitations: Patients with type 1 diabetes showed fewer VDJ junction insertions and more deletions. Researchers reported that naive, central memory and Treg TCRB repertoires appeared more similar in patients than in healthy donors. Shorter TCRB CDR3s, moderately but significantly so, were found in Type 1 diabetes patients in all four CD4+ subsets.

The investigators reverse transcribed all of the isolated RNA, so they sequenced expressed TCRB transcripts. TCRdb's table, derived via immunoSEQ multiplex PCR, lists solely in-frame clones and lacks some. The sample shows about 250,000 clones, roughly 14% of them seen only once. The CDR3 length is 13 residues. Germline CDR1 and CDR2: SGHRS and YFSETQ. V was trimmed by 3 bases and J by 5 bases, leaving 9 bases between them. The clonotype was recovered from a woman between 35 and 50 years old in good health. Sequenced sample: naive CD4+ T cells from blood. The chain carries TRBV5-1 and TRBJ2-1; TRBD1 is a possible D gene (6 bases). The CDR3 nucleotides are TGCGCCAGCAGCTGGACAGCAAACAATGAGCAGTTCTTC. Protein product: CASSWTANNEQFF.